The 13 T cell receptor beta chains listed next were all sequenced from one sample in a study of T cells expressing NK-cell markers. TCRdb processed the 5' RACE reads again and assigns one entry to each CDR3 protein, with no DNA. In all, the sample yields about 160,000 distinct CDR3 sequences. The specimen was blood T cells: a sorted CD56 or NKG2C T cell subset, CD4+ or CD8+ T cells, or bulk PBMC T cells (not recorded which). The receptor set was obtained from a man aged 18-70 years in good health.

The gene calls are TRBV25-1 and TRBJ2-6. CDR1 and CDR2 (germline): MGHDK, SYGVNS. The CDR3 has 17 residues. The CDR3 sequence is CASSDDEAVSGANVLTF.

Here the CDR3 reads CSVTAGDYEQYF. This chain connects TRBV20-1 to TRBJ2-7; with no DNA, the TCRdb D assignment of TRBD2 cannot be verified. CDR1 DFQATT and CDR2 SNEGSKA come from the germline V gene (reference sequence). The CDR3 totals 12 residues.

J is TRBJ2-5 and V is TRBV7-3; TCRdb returns TRBD1, unconfirmable since there is no DNA. The CDR3 length is 15 residues. Germline CDR1 and CDR2: SGHTA and FQGTGA. The CDR3 loop reads CASSLAGGSGETQYF. Looking up the rest from reference TRBV7-3 and TRBJ2-5 gives the full variable domain: GAGVSQTPSNKVTEKGKYVELRCDPISGHTALYWYRQSLGQGPEFLIYFQGTGAADDSGLPNDRFFAVRPEGSVSTLKIQRTERGDSAVYLCASSLAGGSGETQYFGPGTRLLVL.

The V and J genes are TRBV7-9 and TRBJ2-1; TCRdb lists TRBD1, though no DNA is available to test this call. The CDR3 runs 15 residues. The germline gives CDR1 SEHNR, CDR2 FQNEAQ (reference sequence). The CDR3: CASSLALTDINEQFF.

The CDR3 sequence: CASSQDGVANGYTF. The chain joins TRBV3-1 to TRBJ1-2; TCRdb's D call, TRBD1, is unchecked because there is no DNA. The CDR3 totals 14 residues. Per the germline V gene, CDR1 is LGHDT and CDR2 is YNNKEL (reference sequence).

The genes are TRBV21-1 and TRBJ2-3. TRBV21-1 is reported as a pseudogene. The CDR3 covers 15 residues. The CDR3 here is CASTAGRVGTDTQYF.

This chain joins TRBV20-1 and TRBJ2-1; the TCRdb call, TRBD1, lacks DNA for checking. Germline-derived CDR1 and CDR2 are DFQATT and SNEGSKA (reference sequence). There are 14 residues in the CDR3. The CDR3 region is CSAATPRSYNEQFF.

The V call is TRBV19, the J call TRBJ2-7. CDR1 and CDR2 from the germline V gene are LNHDA and SQIVND (reference sequence). This CDR3 spans 15 amino acids. CDR3 loop: CASTSGRQKDDEQYF. Using reference TRBV19 and TRBJ2-7 for the parts outside the CDR3, the full variable domain is DGGITQSPKYLFRKEGQNVTLSCEQNLNHDAMYWYRQDPGQGLRLIYYSQIVNDFQKGDIAEGYSVSREKKESFPLTVTSAQKNPTAFYLCASTSGRQKDDEQYFGPGTRLTVT.

V and J are TRBV6-1 and TRBJ1-4. The CDR3 loop spans 17 amino acids. The germline V gene encodes CDR1 MNHNS and CDR2 SASEGT. CDR3: CASSEAGGFNANEKLFF.

The chain links TRBV27 to TRBJ1-6. The germline V gene has CDR1 MNHEY and CDR2 SMNVEV (reference sequence). The CDR3 covers 14 residues. CDR3: CASRGWQYNSPLHF.

This chain links TRBV15 with TRBJ2-3; TCRdb proposes TRBD2, but this gene call is untestable without DNA. The CDR3 totals 17 residues. Germline V lookup: CDR1 LNHNV, CDR2 YYDKDF (reference sequence). The CDR3 sequence: CATSRGPSGGLTDTQYF.

The chain carries TRBV28 and TRBJ2-2. CDR1 is MDHEN and CDR2 is SYDVKM in the germline V gene. The CDR3 covers 15 residues. CDR3 sequence reads: CASSFFTRATGELFF. The whole variable domain, filled in from reference TRBV28 and TRBJ2-2, reads DVKVTQSSRYLVKRTGEKVFLECVQDMDHENMFWYRQDPGLGLRLIYFSYDVKMKEKGDIPEGYSVSREKKERFSLILESASTNQTSMYLCASSFFTRATGELFFGEGSRLTVL.

V gene TRBV6-1 combines with J gene TRBJ2-7; absent DNA, TCRdb's TRBD1 call cannot be checked. CDR3 length equals 15 residues. Germline V gene sequence: CDR1 MNHNS, CDR2 SASEGT. CDR3 sequence reads: CASSEGQGGSDEQYF.